The T cell receptor beta chain under discussion was sequenced for a study of shared clonotypes between healthy human individuals. Overall study results and limits: Only blood samples were collected, and tissue repertoires likely differ. In general, naive subsets displayed greater estimated richness than memory subsets did.

To note about this clone: Its antigen is unknown.

As handled by the study authors: ImmunoSEQ output lacked quality scores and full-length reads, limiting matched filtering. Here immunoSEQ multiplex PCR was the method, and the copy in TCRdb shows in-frame clones only, minus some. From that table come the V and J calls and clone size; the DNA was used to work out D and trimming. The sample contains a few million clones, around 95% of which appear only once. The V gene lost 3 bases and the J gene lost 1 base, with 21 bases spanning the gap. The CDR3 runs 18 residues. CDR1 is KGHSH and CDR2 is LQKENI in the germline V gene. The chain recombines TRBV18 with TRBJ1-1; D might be TRBD1 (6 bases). Input material: naive CD4+ T cells sorted from blood. Subset noted: CD45RA+ positively selected. The TCR comes from a man younger than 30 in good health. The CDR3 bases are TGTGCCAGCTCACCCTACAGTTTGGGGGGCATTGGGAACACTGAAGCTTTCTTT. Encoded protein: CASSPYSLGGIGNTEAFF.